This T cell receptor (beta chain) was observed in a study of cytomegalovirus exposure and HLA in healthy donors. Study-wide findings and caveats: Listed as cytomegalovirus-associated were roughly 180 TCR beta chains. Apparent HLA restriction characterized most CMV-associated TCR beta chains in a later analysis.

The primer mix had 60 Vbeta and 13 Jbeta primers. Sequenced by immunoSEQ multiplex PCR; TCRdb stores in-frame clones only, minus some. The sample includes about 140,000 clones. As concerns this clone: The target antigen is unknown.

The junction had 1 base not matched to a gene; V was cut back by 0 bases and J by 11 bases. Germline values: CDR1 SGHTA, CDR2 FQGTGA. This CDR3 spans 12 amino acids. The chain links TRBV7-3 to TRBJ2-1; 7 nucleotides agree with TRBD2. The sample consisted of PBMCs. This clonotype originated in a man in his forties or fifties in good health and CMV-seronegative. The CDR3 sequence: CASSLTGGKQFF. DNA of the CDR3: TGTGCCAGCAGCTTAACGGGGGGGAAGCAGTTCTTC.